This TCR beta chain is drawn from a study of cytomegalovirus exposure and HLA in healthy donors. As regards this clone: The target antigen is unknown.

Researchers ran the PCR with 60 Vbeta and 13 Jbeta primers. The assay was immunoSEQ multiplex PCR, and TCRdb's table has in-frame clones only and misses some. The table lists around 130,000 clones, 65% to 85% of them singletons. General observations from the study: TRBV6-2, TRBV6-3 and some other V segments were excluded as indistinguishable. TCR sequences were mostly rare, though some public TCRs occurred in many donors. A later analysis found TCR association rates differed by HLA locus, highest for DRB1 and lowest for HLA-C. Within a later analysis, the majority of CMV-associated TCR beta chains appeared HLA-restricted.

The V gene's germline CDR1 is MNHNS and CDR2 SASEGT. This CDR3 spans 15 amino acids. J was trimmed by 7 bases and V by 2 bases; bases with no gene match: 7. The sequence came from a man aged 45-65 years in good health and CMV-seronegative. The sample taken for sequencing was PBMCs. This chain links TRBV6-1 with TRBJ1-1; 10 bases align to TRBD1. This CDR3 is CASSERQGAFSEAFF. In nucleotides, the CDR3 is TGTGCCAGCAGTGAACGACAGGGGGCGTTTAGTGAAGCTTTCTTT.